What follows describes a single T cell receptor beta chain. The antigen is not known. One end of the junction does not line up with germline, which may come from a read error. This entry is derived from a study of tumor and adjacent non-tumor tissue in lung cancer. Background on the study: Patients comprised some eleven adenocarcinoma, a couple of squamous cell carcinoma and 1 small cell lung cancer. Overall study results and limits: Higher tumor TCR diversity was associated with shorter survival. Compared with tumor, normal lung showed significantly lower TCR diversity.

RNA was extracted from bulk tissue without any cell sorting. Distant lung tissue was collected more than 3 cm away from the tumor edge. Newly diagnosed lung cancer patients had thoracic surgery in China, August–late 2014, without prior chemotherapy. Three rounds of nested PCR, following a modified ARM-PCR protocol, produced the TCRbeta library. TCRdb fed the multiplex PCR reads into MiXCR, producing one record per CDR3 protein. The profile shows 43,000 or so distinct CDR3 sequences, roughly 60% of them singletons. Germline-derived CDR1 and CDR2 are MNHNS and SASEGT. The CDR3 is 16 amino acids. The sequencing sample was made of distant non-tumor lung tissue. V is TRBV6-1 and J is TRBJ2-3; possible D gene TRBD1, 7 bases. The sequence derives from a man between 45 and 60 years old with non-small cell lung cancer. The CDR3 DNA reads as TGTGCCAGCAGTGAAGCTAGCAGGGGGGCCACAGATACGGAGTATTTT. Encoded protein: CASSEASRGATDTEYF.